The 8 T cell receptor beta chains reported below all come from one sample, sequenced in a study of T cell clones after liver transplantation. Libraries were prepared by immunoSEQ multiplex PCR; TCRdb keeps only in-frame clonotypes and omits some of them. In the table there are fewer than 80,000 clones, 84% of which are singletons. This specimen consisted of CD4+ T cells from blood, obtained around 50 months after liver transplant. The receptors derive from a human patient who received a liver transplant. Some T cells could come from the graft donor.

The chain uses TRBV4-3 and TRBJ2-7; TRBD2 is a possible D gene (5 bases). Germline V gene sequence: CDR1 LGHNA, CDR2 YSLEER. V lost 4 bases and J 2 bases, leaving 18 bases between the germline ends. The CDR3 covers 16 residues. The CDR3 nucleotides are TGCGCCAGCAGCCGAGAACATGAGGGTTCCCCCTACGAGCAGTACTTC. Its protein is CASSREHEGSPYEQYF.

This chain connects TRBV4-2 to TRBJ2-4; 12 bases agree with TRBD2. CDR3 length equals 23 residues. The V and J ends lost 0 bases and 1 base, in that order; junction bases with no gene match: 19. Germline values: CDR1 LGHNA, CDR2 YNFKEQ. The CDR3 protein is CASSQDLTPPASGRAGAKNIQYF. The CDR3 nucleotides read TGTGCCAGCAGCCAAGACCTGACCCCGCCGGCTAGCGGGAGGGCCGGGGCCAAAAACATTCAGTACTTC.

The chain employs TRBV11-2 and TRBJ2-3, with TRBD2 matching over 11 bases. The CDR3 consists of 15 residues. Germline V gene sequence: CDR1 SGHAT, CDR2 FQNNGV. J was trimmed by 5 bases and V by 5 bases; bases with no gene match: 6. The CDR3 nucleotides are TGTGCCAGCAGCCGTCTAGCGGGAGGTGGAGATACGCAGTATTTT. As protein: CASSRLAGGGDTQYF. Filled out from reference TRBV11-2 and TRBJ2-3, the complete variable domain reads EAGVAQSPRYKIIEKRQSVAFWCNPISGHATLYWYQQILGQGPKLLIQFQNNGVVDDSQLPKDRFSAERLKGVDSTLKIQPAKLEDSAVYLCASSRLAGGGDTQYFGPGTRLTVL.

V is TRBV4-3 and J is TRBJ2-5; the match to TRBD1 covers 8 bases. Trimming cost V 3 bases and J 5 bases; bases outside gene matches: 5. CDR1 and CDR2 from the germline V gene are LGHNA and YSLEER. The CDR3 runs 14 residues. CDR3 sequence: CASSHGTGGETQYF. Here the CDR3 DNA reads TGCGCCAGCAGCCACGGAACAGGGGGGGAGACCCAGTACTTC.

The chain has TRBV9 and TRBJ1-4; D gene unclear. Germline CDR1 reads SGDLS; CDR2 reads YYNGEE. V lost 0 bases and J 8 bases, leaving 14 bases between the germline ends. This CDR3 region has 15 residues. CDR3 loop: CASSVERPAAEKLFF. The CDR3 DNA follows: TGTGCCAGCAGCGTAGAGAGGCCCGCCGCGGAAAAACTGTTTTTT.

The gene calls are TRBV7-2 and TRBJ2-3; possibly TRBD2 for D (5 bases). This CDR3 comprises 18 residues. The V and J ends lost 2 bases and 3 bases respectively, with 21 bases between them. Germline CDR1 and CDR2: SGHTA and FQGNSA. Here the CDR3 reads CASSLSYPSGLGTDTQYF. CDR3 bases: TGTGCCAGCAGCTTAAGTTATCCGTCGGGATTAGGTACAGATACGCAGTATTTT.

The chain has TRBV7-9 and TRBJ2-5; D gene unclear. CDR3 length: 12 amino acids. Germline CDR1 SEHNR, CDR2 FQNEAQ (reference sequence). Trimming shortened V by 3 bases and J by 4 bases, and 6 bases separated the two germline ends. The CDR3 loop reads CASSFAGETQYF. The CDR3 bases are TGTGCCAGCAGCTTCGCTGGAGAGACCCAGTACTTC.

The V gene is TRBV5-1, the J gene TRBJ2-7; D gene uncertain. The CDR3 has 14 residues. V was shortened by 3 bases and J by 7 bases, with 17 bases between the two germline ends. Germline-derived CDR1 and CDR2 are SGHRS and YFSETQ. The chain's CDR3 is CASSSIEDSSEQYF. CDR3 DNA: TGCGCCAGCAGCTCGATAGAGGATTCGAGTGAGCAGTACTTC.